A selection of T cell receptor beta chains follows, all from one sample in a study of cytomegalovirus exposure and HLA in healthy donors. TCRdb keeps only in-frame clones here, not all; method: immunoSEQ multiplex PCR. The sample has roughly 93,000 clones; around 78% are singletons. Source material: PBMCs. The receptor source for this set is a man aged 25-40 years in good health and CMV-seronegative. Each CDR3 is given with its conserved first and last residue. A D gene is named only where the DNA matches it firmly. For some rows the clone size is stated as once, few or many, or as a class when expanded; others skip it.

V gene	D gene	J gene	clone size	CDR3 DNA	CDR3 protein
TRBV10-3	-	TRBJ1-2	-	TGTGCCATCAGTGAGTCCGAGACAGGCTATTCTGGCTACACCTTC	CAISESETGYSGYTF
TRBV4-2	-	TRBJ1-2	-	TGTGCCAGCAGCCAAGAAGTGCCGATACCCTATGTCTACACCTTC	CASSQEVPIPYVYTF
TRBV10-3	-	TRBJ2-6	few	TGTGCCATCAGTGAGATGGGCCAAAGCTCTGGGGCCAACGTCCTGACTTTC	CAISEMGQSSGANVLTF
TRBV10-2	-	TRBJ2-1	-	TGCGCCAGCAGTTTTACTAGTGGGTACAATGAGCAGTTCTTC	CASSFTSGYNEQFF
TRBV5-1	-	TRBJ1-4	few	TGCGCCAGCAGCCCGGACCCAACAGGGACTAATGAAAAACTGTTTTTT	CASSPDPTGTNEKLFF
TRBV14	-	TRBJ2-2	-	TGTGCCAGCAGCCAATTATACACCGGGGAGCTGTTTTTT	CASSQLYTGELFF
TRBV6-6	TRBD1	TRBJ1-1	-	TGTGCCAGCAGTTGGGGGACAGGGCCGAACACTGAAGCTTTCTTT	CASSWGTGPNTEAFF
TRBV5-5	TRBD1	TRBJ1-3	-	TGTGCCAGCAGCACGGACAGGGGTTCCGGAAACACCATATATTTT	CASSTDRGSGNTIYF
TRBV11-2	TRBD1	TRBJ2-7	-	TGTGCCAGCAGCCTGGACAGGACGAGCCCCTACGAGCAGTACTTC	CASSLDRTSPYEQYF
TRBV25-1	-	TRBJ2-1	-	TGTGCCAGCAGTGATCTTTATACAGGTCAGACTTTTGATAATGAGCAGTTCTTC	CASSDLYTGQTFDNEQFF
TRBV7-9	-	TRBJ2-7	-	TGTGCCAGCAGCTTAGTACAGAGGGATTCCTACGAGCAGTACTTC	CASSLVQRDSYEQYF
TRBV13	-	TRBJ1-4	-	TGTGCCAGCAGCCCGGGCCGCGGACTTCTTGAAAAACTGTTTTTT	CASSPGRGLLEKLFF
TRBV27	-	TRBJ1-1	-	TGTGCCAGCAGTTTCTATTTTAGGAGACAGTCGAACACTGAAGCTTTCTTT	CASSFYFRRQSNTEAFF
TRBV5-8	-	TRBJ1-4	-	TGTGCCAGCAGCCGTGCGGGGGGTGCAACTAATGAAAAACTGTTTTTT	CASSRAGGATNEKLFF
TRBV5-1	-	TRBJ1-5	-	TGCGCCAGCAGCCCTGGGGGGGACAATCAGCCCCAGCATTTT	CASSPGGDNQPQHF
TRBV18	TRBD1	TRBJ1-6	-	TGTGCCAGCTCACTGACAGGGGGGAATTCACCCCTCCACTTT	CASSLTGGNSPLHF
TRBV5-1	-	TRBJ2-1	few	TGCGCCAGCAGCTTGGCCAGGGGTTACAATGAGCAGTTCTTC	CASSLARGYNEQFF
TRBV9	-	TRBJ2-5	-	TGTGCCAGCAGCGTAGGTCGCAGGGGTGGGGAGACCCAGTACTTC	CASSVGRRGGETQYF
TRBV6-6	-	TRBJ1-2	once	TGTGCCAGCAGAATCCAGTTGGGGGGTAACTATGGCTACACCTTC	CASRIQLGGNYGYTF